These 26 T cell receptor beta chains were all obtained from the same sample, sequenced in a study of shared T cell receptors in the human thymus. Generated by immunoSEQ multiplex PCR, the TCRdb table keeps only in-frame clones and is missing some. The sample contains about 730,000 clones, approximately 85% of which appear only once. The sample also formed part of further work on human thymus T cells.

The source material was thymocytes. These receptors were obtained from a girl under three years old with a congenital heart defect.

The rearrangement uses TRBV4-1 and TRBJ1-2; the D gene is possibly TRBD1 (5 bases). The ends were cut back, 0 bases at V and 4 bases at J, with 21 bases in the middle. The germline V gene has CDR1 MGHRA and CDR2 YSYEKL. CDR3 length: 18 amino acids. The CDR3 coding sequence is TGCGCCAGCAGCCAAGATTTCGGGCGACAGCCCCTCGGCTATGGCTACACCTTC. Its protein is CASSQDFGRQPLGYGYTF.

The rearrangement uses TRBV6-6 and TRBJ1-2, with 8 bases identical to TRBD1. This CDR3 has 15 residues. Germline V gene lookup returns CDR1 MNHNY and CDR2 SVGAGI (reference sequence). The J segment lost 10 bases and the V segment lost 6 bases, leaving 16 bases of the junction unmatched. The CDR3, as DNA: TGTGCCAGCAGGACAGGGGATCCCCCCCCGGGGGACTACACCTTC. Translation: CASRTGDPPPGDYTF.

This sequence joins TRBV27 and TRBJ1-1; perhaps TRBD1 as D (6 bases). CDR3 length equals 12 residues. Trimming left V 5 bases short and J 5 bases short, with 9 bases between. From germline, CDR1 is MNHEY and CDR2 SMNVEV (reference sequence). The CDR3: CASSTGKTEAFF. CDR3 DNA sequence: TGTGCCAGCAGTACAGGGAAGACTGAAGCTTTCTTT.

The CDR3 DNA reads as TGTGCCAGCAGCTTGTGGGTAGGGATACTAGGTAATTCACCCCTCCACTTT. Translating gives CASSLWVGILGNSPLHF. The V and J genes are TRBV5-4 and TRBJ1-6; D is undetermined. The CDR3 loop spans 17 amino acids. Per germline, CDR1 SGHNT and CDR2 YYREEE (reference sequence). Between the trimmed V and J ends, which lost 1 base and 6 bases, there was a span of 17 bases.

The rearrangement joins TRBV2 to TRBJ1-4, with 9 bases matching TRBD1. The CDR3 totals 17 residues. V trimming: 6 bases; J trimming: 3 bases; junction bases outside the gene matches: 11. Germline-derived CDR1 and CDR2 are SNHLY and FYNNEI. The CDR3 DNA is TGTGCCAGCAGGGGGGGACAGGGCGGAGGAGCTAATGAAAAACTGTTTTTT. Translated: CASRGGQGGGANEKLFF.

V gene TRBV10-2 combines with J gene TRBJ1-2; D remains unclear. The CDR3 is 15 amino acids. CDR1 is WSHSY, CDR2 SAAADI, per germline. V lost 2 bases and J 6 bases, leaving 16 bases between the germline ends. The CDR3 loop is CASSEPRPPRHGYTF. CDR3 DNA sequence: TGCGCCAGCAGTGAGCCTCGTCCACCGCGCCATGGCTACACCTTC.

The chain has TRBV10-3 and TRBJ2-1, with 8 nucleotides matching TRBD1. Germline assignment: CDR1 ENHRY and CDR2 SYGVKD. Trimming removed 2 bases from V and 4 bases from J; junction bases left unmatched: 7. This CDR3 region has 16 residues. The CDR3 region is CAISEGGRGPYNEQFF. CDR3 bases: TGTGCCATCAGTGAGGGCGGCAGGGGGCCTTACAATGAGCAGTTCTTC.

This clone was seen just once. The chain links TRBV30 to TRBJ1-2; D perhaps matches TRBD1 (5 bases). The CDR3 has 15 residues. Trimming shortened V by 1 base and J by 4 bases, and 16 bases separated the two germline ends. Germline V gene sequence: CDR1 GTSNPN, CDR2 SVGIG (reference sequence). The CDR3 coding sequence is TGTGCCTGGAGTGCACGAGCACAGGTTCTCTATGGCTACACCTTC. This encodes CAWSARAQVLYGYTF.

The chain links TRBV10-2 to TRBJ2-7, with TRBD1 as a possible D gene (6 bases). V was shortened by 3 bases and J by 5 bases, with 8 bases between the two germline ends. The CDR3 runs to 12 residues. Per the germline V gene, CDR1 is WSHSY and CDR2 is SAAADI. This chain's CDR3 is CASSDRGHEQYF. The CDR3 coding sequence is TGCGCCAGCAGTGACAGGGGCCACGAGCAGTACTTC.

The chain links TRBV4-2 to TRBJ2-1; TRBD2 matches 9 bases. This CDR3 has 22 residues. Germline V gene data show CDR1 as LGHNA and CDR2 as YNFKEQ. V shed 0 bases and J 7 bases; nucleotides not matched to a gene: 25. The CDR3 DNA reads TGTGCCAGCAGCCAAGATCCTCTTGGGGCGGGGGGGCCCGAGATCGATAGAAATGAGCAGTTCTTC. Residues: CASSQDPLGAGGPEIDRNEQFF.

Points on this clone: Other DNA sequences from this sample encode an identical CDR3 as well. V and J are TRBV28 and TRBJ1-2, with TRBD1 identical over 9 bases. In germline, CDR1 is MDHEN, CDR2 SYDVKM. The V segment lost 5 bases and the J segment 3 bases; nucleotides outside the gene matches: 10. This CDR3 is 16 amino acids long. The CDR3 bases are TGTGCCAGCAGTAGGGACAGGGTCGCTATTTACTATGGCTACACCTTC. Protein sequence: CASSRDRVAIYYGYTF.

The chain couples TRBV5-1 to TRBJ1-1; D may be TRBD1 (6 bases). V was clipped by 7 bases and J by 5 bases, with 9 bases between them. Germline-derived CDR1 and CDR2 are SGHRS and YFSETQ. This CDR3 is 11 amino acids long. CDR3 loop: CASQTGTEAFF. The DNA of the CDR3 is TGCGCCAGCCAAACAGGGACTGAAGCTTTCTTT.

This chain's CDR3 is CASSLRSFGEKLFF. The CDR3 coding sequence is TGTGCCAGCAGTTTGAGGTCCTTCGGGGAAAAACTGTTTTTT. The chain carries TRBV6-5 and TRBJ1-4; no definite D call. The ends were cut back, 4 bases at V and 8 bases at J, with 14 bases in the middle. CDR3 length: 14 residues. Germline CDR1 reads MNHEY; CDR2 reads SVGAGI.

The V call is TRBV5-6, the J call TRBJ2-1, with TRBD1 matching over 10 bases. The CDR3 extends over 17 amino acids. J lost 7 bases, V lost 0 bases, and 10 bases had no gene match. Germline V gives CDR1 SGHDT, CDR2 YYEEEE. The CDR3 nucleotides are TGTGCCAGCAGCTTGGGTTACGGAGGACAGGGGGGAAATGAGCAGTTCTTC. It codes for CASSLGYGGQGGNEQFF.

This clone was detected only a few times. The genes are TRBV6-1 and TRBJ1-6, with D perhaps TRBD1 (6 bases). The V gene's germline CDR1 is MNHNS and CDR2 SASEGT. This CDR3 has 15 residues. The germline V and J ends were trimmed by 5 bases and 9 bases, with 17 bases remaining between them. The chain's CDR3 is CASSKQGGRSSPLHF. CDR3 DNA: TGTGCCAGCAGTAAACAGGGAGGGAGAAGTTCACCCCTCCACTTT.

The CDR3 region has the DNA TGTGCCAGCAGCGCCCTTCGACAGGGGCCTACCTATGGCTACACCTTC. Translating it yields CASSALRQGPTYGYTF. The V gene is TRBV7-2, the J gene TRBJ1-2, with 8 bases aligning to TRBD1. V was pared by 5 bases and J by 4 bases, with 12 bases of the junction left unmatched. The length of the CDR3 is 16 residues. Germline loops: CDR1 SGHTA, CDR2 FQGNSA.

CDR3 nucleotide sequence: TGCGCCAGCAGTGATTGGGCAGACACGAACTATGGCTACACCTTC. Its protein is CASSDWADTNYGYTF. The chain recombines TRBV10-1 with TRBJ1-2; D uncertain. The length of the CDR3 is 15 residues. The germline CDR1 and CDR2 sequences are WNHNN and SYGVQD (reference sequence). V was cut by 3 bases and J by 2 bases, with 13 bases left in between.

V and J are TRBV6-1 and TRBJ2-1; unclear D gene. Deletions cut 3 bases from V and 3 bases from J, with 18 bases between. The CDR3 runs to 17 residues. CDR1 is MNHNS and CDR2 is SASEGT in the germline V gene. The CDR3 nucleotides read TGTGCCAGCAGTGATTTAACGATCTGGTACAACTACAATGAGCAGTTCTTC. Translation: CASSDLTIWYNYNEQFF.

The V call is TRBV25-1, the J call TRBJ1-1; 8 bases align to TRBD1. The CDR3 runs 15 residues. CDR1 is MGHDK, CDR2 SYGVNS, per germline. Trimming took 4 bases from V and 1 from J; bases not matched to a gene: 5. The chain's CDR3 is CASSVPGQENTEAFF. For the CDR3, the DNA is TGTGCCAGCAGTGTACCGGGACAGGAGAACACTGAAGCTTTCTTT.

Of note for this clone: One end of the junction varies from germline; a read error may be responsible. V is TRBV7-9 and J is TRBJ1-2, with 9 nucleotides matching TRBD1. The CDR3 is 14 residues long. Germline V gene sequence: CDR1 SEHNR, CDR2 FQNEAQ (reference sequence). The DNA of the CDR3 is TGTGCCAGCAGCTACACTACAGGACAGGGGAGGTCTCGATTC. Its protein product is CASSYTTGQGRSRF.

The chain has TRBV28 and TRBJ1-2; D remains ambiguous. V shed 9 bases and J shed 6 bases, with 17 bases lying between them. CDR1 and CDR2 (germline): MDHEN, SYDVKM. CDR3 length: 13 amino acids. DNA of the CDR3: TGTGCCAGTACCCAGTGGGGAGGACATGGCTACACCTTC. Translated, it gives CASTQWGGHGYTF.

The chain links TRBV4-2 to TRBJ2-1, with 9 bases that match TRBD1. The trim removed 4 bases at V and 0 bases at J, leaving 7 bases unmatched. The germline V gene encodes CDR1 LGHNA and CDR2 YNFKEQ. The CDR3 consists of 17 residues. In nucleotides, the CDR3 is TGTGCCAGCAGCCCGGGACAGGGTTATCGCTCCTACAATGAGCAGTTCTTC. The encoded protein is CASSPGQGYRSYNEQFF.

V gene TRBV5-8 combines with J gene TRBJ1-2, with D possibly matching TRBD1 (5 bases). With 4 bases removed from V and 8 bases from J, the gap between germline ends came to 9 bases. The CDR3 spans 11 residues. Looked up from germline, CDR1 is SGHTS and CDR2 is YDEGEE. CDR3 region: CASSIRQGYTF. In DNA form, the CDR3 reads TGTGCCAGCAGCATAAGACAGGGCTACACCTTC.

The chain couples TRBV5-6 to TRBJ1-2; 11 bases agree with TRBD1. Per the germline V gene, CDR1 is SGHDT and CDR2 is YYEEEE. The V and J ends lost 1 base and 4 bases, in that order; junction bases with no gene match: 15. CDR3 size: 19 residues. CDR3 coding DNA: TGTGCCAGCAGCTTGTCCGCAGGCGGACAGGGGGCCCGCCCCTATGGCTACACCTTC. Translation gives CASSLSAGGQGARPYGYTF.

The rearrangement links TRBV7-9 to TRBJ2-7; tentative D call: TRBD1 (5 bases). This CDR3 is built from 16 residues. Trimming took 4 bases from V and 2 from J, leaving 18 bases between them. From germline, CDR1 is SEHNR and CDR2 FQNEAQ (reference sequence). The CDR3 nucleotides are TGTGCCAGCAGCTCGGCCCGAAGGGGTCATGCCTACGAGCAGTACTTC. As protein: CASSSARRGHAYEQYF.

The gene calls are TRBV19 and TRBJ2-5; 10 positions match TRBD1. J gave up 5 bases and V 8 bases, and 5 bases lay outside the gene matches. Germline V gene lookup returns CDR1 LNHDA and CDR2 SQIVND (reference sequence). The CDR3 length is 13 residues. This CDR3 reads CASRQGARETQYF. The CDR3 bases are TGTGCCAGTCGACAGGGGGCGCGGGAGACCCAGTACTTC.